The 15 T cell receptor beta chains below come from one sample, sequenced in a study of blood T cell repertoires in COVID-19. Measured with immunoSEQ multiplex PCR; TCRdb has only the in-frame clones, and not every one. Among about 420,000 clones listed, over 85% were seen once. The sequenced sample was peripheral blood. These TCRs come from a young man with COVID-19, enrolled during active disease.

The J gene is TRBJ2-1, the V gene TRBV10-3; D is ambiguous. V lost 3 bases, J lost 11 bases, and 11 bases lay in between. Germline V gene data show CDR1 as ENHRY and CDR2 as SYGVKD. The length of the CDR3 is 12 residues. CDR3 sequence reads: CAISDISVKQFF. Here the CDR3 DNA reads TGTGCCATCAGTGACATCTCGGTAAAGCAGTTCTTC.

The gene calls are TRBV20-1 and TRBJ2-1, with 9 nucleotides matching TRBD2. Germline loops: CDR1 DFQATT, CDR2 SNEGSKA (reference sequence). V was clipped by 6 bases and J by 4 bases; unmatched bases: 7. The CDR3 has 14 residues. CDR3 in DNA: TGCAGTGCAAGTACTAGCGGGCTGTACAATGAGCAGTTCTTC. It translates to CSASTSGLYNEQFF.

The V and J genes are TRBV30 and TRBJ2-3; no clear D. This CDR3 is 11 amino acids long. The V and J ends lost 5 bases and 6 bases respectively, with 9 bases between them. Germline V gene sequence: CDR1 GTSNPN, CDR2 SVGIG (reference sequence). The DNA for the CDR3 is TGTGCCTGGGGCGTTGCGGATACGCAGTATTTT. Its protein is CAWGVADTQYF.

The CDR3 reads CASSQGLAGAQSDTQYF. DNA for the CDR3: TGCGCCAGCAGCCAAGGACTAGCGGGAGCACAATCAGATACGCAGTATTTT. J is TRBJ2-3 and V is TRBV4-1; 12 nucleotides line up with TRBD2. Trimming at V came to 1 base and at J to 4 bases, leaving 6 bases not matched to a gene. This CDR3 has 17 residues. CDR1 is MGHRA, CDR2 YSYEKL, per germline.

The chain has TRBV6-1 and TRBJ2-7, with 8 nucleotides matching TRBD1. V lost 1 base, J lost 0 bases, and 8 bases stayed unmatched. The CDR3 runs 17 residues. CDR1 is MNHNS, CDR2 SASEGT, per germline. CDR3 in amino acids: CASSEVSGRGPSYEQYF. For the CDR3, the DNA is TGTGCCAGCAGTGAAGTTTCAGGCAGGGGGCCCTCCTACGAGCAGTACTTC.

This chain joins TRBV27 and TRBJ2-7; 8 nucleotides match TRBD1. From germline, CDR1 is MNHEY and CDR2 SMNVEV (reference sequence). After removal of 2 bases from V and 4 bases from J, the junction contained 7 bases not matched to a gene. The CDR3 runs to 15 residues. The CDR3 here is CASSLKGQVSYEQYF. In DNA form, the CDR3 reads TGTGCCAGCAGTTTAAAGGGACAGGTATCGTACGAGCAGTACTTC.

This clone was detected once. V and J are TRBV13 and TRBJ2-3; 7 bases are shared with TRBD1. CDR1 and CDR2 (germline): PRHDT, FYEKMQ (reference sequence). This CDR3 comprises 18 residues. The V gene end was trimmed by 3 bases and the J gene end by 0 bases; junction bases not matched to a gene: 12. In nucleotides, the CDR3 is TGTGCCAGCAGCTTTGGGTCGTCTTGGGACAGCAGCACAGATACGCAGTATTTT. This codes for CASSFGSSWDSSTDTQYF. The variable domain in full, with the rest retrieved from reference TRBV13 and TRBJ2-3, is AAGVIQSPRHLIKEKRETATLKCYPIPRHDTVYWYQQGPGQDPQFLISFYEKMQSDKGSIPDRFSAQQFSDYHSELNMSSLELGDSALYFCASSFGSSWDSSTDTQYFGPGTRLTVL.

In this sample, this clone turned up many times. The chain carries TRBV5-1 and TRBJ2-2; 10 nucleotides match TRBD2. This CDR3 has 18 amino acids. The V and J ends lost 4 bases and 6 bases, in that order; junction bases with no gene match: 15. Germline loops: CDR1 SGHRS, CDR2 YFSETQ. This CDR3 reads CASSGEAASGRMAGELFF. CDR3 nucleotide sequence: TGCGCCAGCAGCGGGGAAGCTGCTAGCGGGAGAATGGCCGGGGAGCTGTTTTTT.

The DNA for the CDR3 is TGTGCCAGCAGCCTCCCCGGAGCCGGGACTAGCAGTCCCAATGAGCAGTTCTTC. Protein sequence: CASSLPGAGTSSPNEQFF. The chain recombines TRBV3-1 (or the pseudogene TRBV3-2) with TRBJ2-1; 9 nucleotides agree with TRBD2. Germline V gene data show CDR1 as LGHDT and CDR2 as YNNKEL (reference sequence). The CDR3 totals 18 residues. V trimming: 4 bases; J trimming: 6 bases; junction bases outside the gene matches: 16.

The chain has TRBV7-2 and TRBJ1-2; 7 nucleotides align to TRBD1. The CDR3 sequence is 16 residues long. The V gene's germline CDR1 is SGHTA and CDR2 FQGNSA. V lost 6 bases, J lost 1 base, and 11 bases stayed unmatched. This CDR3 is CASSQDLRGLNYGYTF. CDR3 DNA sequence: TGTGCCAGCAGTCAAGATCTTAGGGGGCTTAACTATGGCTACACCTTC.

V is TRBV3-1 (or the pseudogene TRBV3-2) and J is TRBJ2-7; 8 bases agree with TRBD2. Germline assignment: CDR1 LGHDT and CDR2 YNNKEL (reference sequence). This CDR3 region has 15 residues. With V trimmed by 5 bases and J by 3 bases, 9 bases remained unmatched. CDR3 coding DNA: TGTGCCAGCAGCGGAGCGGGGGAGGGAGACTACGAGCAGTACTTC. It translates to CASSGAGEGDYEQYF.

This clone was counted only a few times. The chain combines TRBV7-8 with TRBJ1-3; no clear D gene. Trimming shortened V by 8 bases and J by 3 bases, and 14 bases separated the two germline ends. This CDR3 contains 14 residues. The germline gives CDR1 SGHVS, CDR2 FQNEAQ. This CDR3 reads CASYTGNGGNTIYF. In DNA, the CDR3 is TGTGCCAGCTACACCGGGAACGGTGGAAACACCATATATTTT.

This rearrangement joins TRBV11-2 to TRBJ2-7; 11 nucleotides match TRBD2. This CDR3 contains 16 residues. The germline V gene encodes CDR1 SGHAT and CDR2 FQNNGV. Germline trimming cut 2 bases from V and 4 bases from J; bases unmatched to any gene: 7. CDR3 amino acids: CASSLRVGLADYEQYF. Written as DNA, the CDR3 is TGTGCCAGCAGCTTACGTGTGGGACTAGCGGATTACGAGCAGTACTTC. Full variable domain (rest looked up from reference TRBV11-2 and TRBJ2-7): EAGVAQSPRYKIIEKRQSVAFWCNPISGHATLYWYQQILGQGPKLLIQFQNNGVVDDSQLPKDRFSAERLKGVDSTLKIQPAKLEDSAVYLCASSLRVGLADYEQYFGPGTRLTVT.

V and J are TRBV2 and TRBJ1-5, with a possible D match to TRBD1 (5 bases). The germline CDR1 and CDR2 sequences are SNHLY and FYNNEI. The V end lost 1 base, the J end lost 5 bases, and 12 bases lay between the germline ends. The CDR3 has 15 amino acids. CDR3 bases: TGTGCCAGCAGTGAAGTAGTCGGGGGATATCAGCCCCAGCATTTT. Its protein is CASSEVVGGYQPQHF.

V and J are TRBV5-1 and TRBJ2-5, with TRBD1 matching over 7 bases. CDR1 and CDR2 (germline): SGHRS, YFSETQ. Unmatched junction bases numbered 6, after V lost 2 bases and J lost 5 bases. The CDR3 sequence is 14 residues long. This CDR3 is CASSLQGPGETQYF. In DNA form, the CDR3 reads TGCGCCAGCAGCTTACAGGGGCCAGGGGAGACCCAGTACTTC.